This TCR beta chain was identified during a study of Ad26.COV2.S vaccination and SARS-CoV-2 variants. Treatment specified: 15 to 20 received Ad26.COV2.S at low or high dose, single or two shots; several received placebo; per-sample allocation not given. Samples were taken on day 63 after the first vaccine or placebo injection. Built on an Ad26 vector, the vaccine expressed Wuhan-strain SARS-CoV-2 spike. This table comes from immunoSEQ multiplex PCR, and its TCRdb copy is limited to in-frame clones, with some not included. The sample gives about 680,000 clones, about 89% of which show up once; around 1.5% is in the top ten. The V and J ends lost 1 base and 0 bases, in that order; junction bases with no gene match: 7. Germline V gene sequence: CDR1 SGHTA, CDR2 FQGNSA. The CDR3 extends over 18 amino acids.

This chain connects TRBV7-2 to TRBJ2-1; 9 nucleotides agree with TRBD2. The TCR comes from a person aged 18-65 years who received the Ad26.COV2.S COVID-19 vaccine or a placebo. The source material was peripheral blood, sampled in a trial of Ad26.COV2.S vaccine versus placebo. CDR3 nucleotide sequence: TGTGCCAGCAGCTTAGTCCCTAGCGGGGCCAGCTCCTACAATGAGCAGTTCTTC. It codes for CASSLVPSGASSYNEQFF.